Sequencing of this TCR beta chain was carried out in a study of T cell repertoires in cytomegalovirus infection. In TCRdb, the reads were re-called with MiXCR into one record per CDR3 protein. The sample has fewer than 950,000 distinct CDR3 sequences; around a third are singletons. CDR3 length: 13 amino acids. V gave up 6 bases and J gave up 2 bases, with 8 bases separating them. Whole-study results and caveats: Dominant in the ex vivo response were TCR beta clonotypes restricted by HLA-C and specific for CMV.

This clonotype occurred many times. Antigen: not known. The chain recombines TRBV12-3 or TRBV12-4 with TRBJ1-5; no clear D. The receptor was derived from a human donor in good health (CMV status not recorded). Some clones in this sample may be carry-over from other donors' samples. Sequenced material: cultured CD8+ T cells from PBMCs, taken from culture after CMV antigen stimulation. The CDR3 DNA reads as TGTGCCAGCAGACCTACAGGCAATCAGCCCCAGCATTTT. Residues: CASRPTGNQPQHF.